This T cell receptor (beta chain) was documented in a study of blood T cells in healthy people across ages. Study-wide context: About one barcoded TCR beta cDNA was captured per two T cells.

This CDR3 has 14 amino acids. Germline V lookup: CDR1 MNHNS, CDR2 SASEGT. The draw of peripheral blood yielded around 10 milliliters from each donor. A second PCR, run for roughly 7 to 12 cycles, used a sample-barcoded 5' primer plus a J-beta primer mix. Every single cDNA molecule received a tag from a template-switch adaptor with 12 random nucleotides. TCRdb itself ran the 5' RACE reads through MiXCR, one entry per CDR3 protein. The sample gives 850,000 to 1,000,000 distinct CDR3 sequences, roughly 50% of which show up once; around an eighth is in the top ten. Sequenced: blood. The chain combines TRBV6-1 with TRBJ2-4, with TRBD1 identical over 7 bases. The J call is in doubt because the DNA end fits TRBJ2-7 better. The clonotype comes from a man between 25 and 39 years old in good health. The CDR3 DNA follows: TGTGCCAGCAAGACAGGGCCCGCAACCTACGAGCAGTACTTC. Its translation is CASKTGPATYEQYF.